These T cell receptor beta chains were read from a single sample in a study of cytomegalovirus exposure and HLA in healthy donors. Generated by immunoSEQ multiplex PCR, the TCRdb table keeps only in-frame clones and is missing some. Found here are some 190,000 clones, 70% to 85% of them singletons; the top ten hold 3.4%. Sequencing used PBMCs. Receptors originate from a man aged 35 to 55 in good health and CMV-seropositive. The conserved cysteine and the conserved F or W are not part of the CDR3 here.

TRBJ2-1	TRBV9	ASSVGLAGGHEQF
TRBJ1-1	TRBV7-9	SSSLAGGGTEAF
TRBJ2-7	TRBV4-1	ASSPGVPYEQY
TRBJ2-7	TRBV7-9	ASSPQLAGGYEQY
TRBJ2-7	TRBV11-2	ASSLGGGGAYEQY
TRBJ2-7	TRBV7-8	ASSFSSGRTYEQY
TRBJ2-2	TRBV4-1	ASSQDPGGQGTGELF
TRBJ2-7	TRBV18	ASSPFRTSGASSSYEQY
TRBJ2-5	TRBV7-9	ASSFPSGTSEMETQY
TRBJ2-7	TRBV7-9	ASSPRLGDYEQY
TRBJ1-2	TRBV7-8	ASSWGTGRSYGYT
TRBJ2-5	TRBV19	ASSPRGRGGQETQY
TRBJ1-2	TRBV11-1	ASSPRRGDGYT
TRBJ2-3	TRBV4-2	ASSPVDGPPDTQY
TRBJ2-7	TRBV19	ASSEGAVSSYEQY
TRBJ2-3	TRBV7-8	ASSLGTSGGYDTQY
TRBJ1-3	TRBV19	ASSMSQGRANTIY
TRBJ1-6	TRBV6-5	ASAPTGYYSPLH
TRBJ2-1	TRBV27	ASVTGIDNEQF
TRBJ2-1	TRBV7-9	ASSLGPVNEQF